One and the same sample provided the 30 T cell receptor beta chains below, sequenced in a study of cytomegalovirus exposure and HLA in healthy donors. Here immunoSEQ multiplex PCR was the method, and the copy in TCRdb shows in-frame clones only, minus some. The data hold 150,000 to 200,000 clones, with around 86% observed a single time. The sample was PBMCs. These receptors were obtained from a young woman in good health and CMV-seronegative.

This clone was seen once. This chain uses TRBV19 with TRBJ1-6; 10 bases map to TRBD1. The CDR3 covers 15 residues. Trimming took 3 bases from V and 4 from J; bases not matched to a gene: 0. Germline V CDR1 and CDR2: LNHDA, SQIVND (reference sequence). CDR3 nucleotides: TGTGCCAGTAGTATGGGACAGGGGTATAATTCACCCCTCCACTTT. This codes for CASSMGQGYNSPLHF.

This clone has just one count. The CDR3, as DNA: TGTGCCAGCAGCCAAGACCGTTCTTTGCAGGCCGAGCAGTACTTC. Protein product: CASSQDRSLQAEQYF. The J gene is TRBJ2-7, the V gene TRBV4-2; D remains unclear. The V gene lost 0 bases and the J gene lost 6 bases, with 15 bases spanning the gap. The CDR3 covers 15 residues. Germline V gene data show CDR1 as LGHNA and CDR2 as YNFKEQ.

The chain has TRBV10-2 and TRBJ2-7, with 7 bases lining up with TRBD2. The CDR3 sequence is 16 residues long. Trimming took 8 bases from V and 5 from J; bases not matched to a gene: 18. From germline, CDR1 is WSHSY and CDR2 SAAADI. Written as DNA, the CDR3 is TGCGCCAGCCAATCGAGCGGGGACTACCATAAGGACGAGCAGTACTTC. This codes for CASQSSGDYHKDEQYF.

The CDR3 nucleotides are TGCGCCAGCTCAAGATCGATGGGACAGGGTAACTCCTACGAGCAGTACTTC. The encoded protein is CASSRSMGQGNSYEQYF. This sequence joins TRBV5-1 and TRBJ2-7; 9 nucleotides line up with TRBD1. With V trimmed by 7 bases and J by 0 bases, 14 bases remained unmatched. This CDR3 spans 17 amino acids. The germline V gene encodes CDR1 SGHRS and CDR2 YFSETQ.

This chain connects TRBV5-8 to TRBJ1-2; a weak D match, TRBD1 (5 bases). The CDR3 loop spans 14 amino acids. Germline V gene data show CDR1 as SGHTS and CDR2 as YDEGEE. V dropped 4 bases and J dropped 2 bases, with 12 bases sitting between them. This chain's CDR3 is CASSPQGLNYGYTF. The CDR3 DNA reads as TGTGCCAGCAGCCCCCAGGGCCTAAACTATGGCTACACCTTC.

In nucleotides, the CDR3 is TGTGCCAGCAGTTTTGACCGGGACAGATTTTTGTATGAGACCCAGTACTTC. As protein: CASSFDRDRFLYETQYF. The rearrangement links TRBV27 to TRBJ2-5, with 7 bases lining up with TRBD1. There are 17 residues in the CDR3. CDR1 and CDR2 (germline): MNHEY, SMNVEV (reference sequence). Unmatched junction bases numbered 15, after V lost 3 bases and J lost 5 bases.

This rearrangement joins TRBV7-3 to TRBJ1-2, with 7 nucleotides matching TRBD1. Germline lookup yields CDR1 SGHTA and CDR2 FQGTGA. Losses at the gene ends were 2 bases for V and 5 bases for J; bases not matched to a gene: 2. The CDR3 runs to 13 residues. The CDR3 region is CASSLGTVYGYTF. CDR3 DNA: TGTGCCAGCAGCTTAGGGACAGTATATGGCTACACCTTC.

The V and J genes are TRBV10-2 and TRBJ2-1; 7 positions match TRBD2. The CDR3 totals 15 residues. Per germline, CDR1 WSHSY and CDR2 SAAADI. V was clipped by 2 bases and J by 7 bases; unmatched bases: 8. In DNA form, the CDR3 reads TGCGCCAGCAGTGAGGAAGGCGGGGGTTGGAATGAGCAGTTCTTC. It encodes CASSEEGGGWNEQFF.

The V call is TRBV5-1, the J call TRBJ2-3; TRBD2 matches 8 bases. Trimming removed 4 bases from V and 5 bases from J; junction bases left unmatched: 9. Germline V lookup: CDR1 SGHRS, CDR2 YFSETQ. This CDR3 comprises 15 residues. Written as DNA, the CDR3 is TGCGCCAGCAGCCCCAGCGGGGGAGCCAGAGATACGCAGTATTTT. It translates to CASSPSGGARDTQYF.

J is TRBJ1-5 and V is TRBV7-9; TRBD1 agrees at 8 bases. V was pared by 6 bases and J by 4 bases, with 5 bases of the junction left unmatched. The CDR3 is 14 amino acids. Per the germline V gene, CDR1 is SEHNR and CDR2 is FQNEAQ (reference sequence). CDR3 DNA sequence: TGTGCCAGCAGACAGGGGGGCCCAAATCAGCCCCAGCATTTT. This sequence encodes CASRQGGPNQPQHF.

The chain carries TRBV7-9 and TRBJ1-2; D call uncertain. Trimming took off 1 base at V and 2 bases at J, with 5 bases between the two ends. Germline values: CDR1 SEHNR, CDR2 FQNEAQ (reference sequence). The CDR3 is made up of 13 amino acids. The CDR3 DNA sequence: TGTGCCAGCAGCTTAGACGGGAACTATGGCTACACCTTC. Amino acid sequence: CASSLDGNYGYTF.

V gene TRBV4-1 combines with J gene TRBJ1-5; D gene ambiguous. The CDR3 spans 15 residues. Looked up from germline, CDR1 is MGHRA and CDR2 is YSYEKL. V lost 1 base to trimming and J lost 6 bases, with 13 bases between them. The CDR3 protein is CASSQVGVSGQPQHF. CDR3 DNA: TGCGCCAGCAGCCAAGTCGGGGTTTCGGGTCAGCCCCAGCATTTT.

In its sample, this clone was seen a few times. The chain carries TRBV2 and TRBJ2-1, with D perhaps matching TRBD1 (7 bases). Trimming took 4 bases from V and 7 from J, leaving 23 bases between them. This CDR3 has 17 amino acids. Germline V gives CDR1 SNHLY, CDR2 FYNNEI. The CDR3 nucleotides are TGTGCCAGCAGTGGGATGGAGGGGGCCCGACAGTTTAATGAGCAGTTCTTC. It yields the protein CASSGMEGARQFNEQFF. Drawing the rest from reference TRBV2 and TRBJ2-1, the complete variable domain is EPEVTQTPSHQVTQMGQEVILRCVPISNHLYFYWYRQILGQKVEFLVSFYNNEISEKSEIFDDQFSVERPDGSNFTLKIRSTKLEDSAMYFCASSGMEGARQFNEQFFGPGTRLTVL.

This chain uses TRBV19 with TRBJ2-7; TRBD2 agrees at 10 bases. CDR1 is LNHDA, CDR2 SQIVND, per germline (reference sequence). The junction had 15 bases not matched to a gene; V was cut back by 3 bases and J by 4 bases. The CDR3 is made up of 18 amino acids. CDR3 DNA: TGTGCCAGTAGTATGCGCTCTAGCGGGGGTTCAGTCGGGTACGAGCAGTACTTC. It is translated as CASSMRSSGGSVGYEQYF.

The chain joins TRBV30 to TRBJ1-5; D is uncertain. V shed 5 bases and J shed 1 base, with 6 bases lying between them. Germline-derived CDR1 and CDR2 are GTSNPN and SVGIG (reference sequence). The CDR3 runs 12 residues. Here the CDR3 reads CAWAQSNQPQHF. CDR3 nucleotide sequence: TGTGCCTGGGCCCAGAGCAATCAGCCCCAGCATTTT.

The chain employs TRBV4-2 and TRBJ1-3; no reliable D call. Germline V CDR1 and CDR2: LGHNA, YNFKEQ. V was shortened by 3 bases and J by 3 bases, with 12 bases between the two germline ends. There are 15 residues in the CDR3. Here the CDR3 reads CASSQTGEDGNTIYF. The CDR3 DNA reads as TGTGCCAGCAGCCAGACCGGGGAGGATGGAAACACCATATATTTT.

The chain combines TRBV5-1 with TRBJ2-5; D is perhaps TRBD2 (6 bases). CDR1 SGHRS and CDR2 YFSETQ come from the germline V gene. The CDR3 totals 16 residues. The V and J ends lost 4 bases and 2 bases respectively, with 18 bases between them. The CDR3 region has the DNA TGCGCCAGCAGCCGGCTGGGCGGGACCGCACAAGAGACCCAGTACTTC. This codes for CASSRLGGTAQETQYF.

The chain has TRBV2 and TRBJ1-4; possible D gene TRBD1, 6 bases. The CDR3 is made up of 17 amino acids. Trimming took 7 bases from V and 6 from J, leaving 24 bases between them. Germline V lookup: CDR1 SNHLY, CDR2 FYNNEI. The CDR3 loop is CASKFGRVGAGDEKLFF. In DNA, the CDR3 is TGTGCCAGCAAATTTGGCCGGGTAGGGGCAGGGGATGAAAAACTGTTTTTT.

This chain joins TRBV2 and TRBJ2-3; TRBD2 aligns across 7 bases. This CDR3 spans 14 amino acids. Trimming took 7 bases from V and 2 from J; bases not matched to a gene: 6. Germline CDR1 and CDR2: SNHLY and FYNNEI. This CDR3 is CASNRWDYTDTQYF. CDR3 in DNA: TGTGCCAGCAATAGGTGGGACTACACAGATACGCAGTATTTT.

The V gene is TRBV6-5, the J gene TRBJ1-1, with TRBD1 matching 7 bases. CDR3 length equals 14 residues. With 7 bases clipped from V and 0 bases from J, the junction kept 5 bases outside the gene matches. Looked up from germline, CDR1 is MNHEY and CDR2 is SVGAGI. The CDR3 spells CASNPQGMNTEAFF. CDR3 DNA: TGTGCCAGCAACCCACAGGGGATGAACACTGAAGCTTTCTTT.

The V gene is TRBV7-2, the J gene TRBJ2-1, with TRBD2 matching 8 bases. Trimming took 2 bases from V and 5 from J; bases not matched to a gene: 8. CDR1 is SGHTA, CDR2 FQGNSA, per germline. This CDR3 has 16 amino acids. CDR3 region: CASSLSRTSWDNEQFF. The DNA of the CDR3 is TGTGCCAGCAGCTTATCTCGGACTAGCTGGGACAATGAGCAGTTCTTC.

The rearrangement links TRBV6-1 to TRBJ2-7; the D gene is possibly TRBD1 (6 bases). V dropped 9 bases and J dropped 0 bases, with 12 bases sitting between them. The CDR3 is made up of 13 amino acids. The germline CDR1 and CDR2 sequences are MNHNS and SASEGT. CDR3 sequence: CASTGSSSYEQYF. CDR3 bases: TGTGCCAGTACAGGGTCCAGCTCCTACGAGCAGTACTTC.

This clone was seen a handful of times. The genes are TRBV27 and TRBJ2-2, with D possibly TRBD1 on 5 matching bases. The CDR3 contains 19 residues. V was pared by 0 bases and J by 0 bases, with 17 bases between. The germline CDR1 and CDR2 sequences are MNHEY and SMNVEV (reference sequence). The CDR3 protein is CASSLSSGLPTTNTGELFF. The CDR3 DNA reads TGTGCCAGCAGTTTATCCTCAGGGTTACCGACCACGAACACCGGGGAGCTGTTTTTT.

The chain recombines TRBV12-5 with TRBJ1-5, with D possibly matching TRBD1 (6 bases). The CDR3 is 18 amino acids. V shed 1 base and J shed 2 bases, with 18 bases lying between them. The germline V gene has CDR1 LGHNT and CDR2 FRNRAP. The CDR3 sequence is CASGLDETGWSGNQPQHF. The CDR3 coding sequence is TGTGCTAGTGGTTTGGACGAGACAGGATGGTCAGGCAATCAGCCCCAGCATTTT.

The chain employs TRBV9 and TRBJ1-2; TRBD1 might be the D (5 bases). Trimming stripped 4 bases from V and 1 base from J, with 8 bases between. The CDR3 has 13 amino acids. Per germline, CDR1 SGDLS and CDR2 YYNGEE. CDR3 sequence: CASSPGGNYGYTF. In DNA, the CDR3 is TGTGCCAGCAGCCCCGGGGGTAACTATGGCTACACCTTC.

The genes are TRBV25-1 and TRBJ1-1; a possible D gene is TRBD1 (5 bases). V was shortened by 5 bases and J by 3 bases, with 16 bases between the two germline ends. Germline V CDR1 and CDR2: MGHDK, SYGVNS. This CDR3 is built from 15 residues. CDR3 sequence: CASSKVGRVDTEAFF. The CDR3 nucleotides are TGTGCCAGCAGTAAGGTAGGCAGGGTGGACACTGAAGCTTTCTTT.

The CDR3 bases are TGCAGCGGGGGGGAGCTAGCGGATACGCAGTATTTT. It translates to CSGGELADTQYF. The chain combines TRBV29-1 with TRBJ2-3; D perhaps matches TRBD2 (6 bases). V was cut by 7 bases and J by 6 bases, with 14 bases left in between. CDR1 and CDR2 (germline): SQVTM, ANQGSEA. The CDR3 totals 12 residues.

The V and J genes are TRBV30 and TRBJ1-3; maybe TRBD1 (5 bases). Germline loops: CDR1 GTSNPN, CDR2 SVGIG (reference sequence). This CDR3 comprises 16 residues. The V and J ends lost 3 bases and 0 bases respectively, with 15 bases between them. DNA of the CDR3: TGTGCCTGGAGCGGGTCCGGGGGGTACTCTGGAAACACCATATATTTT. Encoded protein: CAWSGSGGYSGNTIYF.

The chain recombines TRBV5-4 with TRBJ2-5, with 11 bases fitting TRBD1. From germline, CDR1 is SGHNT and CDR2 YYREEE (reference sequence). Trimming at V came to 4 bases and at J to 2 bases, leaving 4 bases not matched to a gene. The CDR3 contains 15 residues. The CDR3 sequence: CASSQDRGLQETQYF. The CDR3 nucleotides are TGTGCCAGCAGCCAGGACAGGGGGCTTCAAGAGACCCAGTACTTC.

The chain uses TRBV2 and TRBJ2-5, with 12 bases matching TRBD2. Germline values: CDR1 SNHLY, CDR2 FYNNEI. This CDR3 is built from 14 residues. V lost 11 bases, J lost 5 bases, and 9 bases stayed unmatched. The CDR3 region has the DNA TGTGCCGGGAAGGCTAGCGGGAGGGTGGAGACCCAGTACTTC. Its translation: CAGKASGRVETQYF. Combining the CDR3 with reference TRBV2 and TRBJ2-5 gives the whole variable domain EPEVTQTPSHQVTQMGQEVILRCVPISNHLYFYWYRQILGQKVEFLVSFYNNEISEKSEIFDDQFSVERPDGSNFTLKIRSTKLEDSAMYFCAGKASGRVETQYFGPGTRLLVL.